The 20 T cell receptor beta chains presented below share a single source sample, sequenced in a study of T cells expressing NK-cell markers. TCRdb reprocessed the 5' RACE reads and reports one entry per CDR3 protein, with no DNA. This sample's clone table lists roughly 390,000 distinct CDR3 sequences. The specimen was blood T cells: a sorted CD56 or NKG2C T cell subset, CD4+ or CD8+ T cells, or bulk PBMC T cells (not recorded which). These receptors came from a man aged 18-70 years in good health.

The chain employs TRBV12-3 or TRBV12-4 and TRBJ2-7. This CDR3 has 13 residues. Here the CDR3 reads CASSWDLRYEQYF.

V gene TRBV6-1 combines with J gene TRBJ2-5; TCRdb lists TRBD1, though no DNA is available to test this call. The CDR3 is made up of 14 amino acids. CDR1 and CDR2 from the germline V gene are MNHNS and SASEGT. The CDR3: CASSEFPDQETQYF.

The chain has TRBV11-2 and TRBJ2-2. The germline gives CDR1 SGHAT, CDR2 FQNNGV. The CDR3 is made up of 15 amino acids. This CDR3 is CASSPGVRNTGELFF. The full variable domain, with the rest looked up from reference TRBV11-2 and TRBJ2-2, is EAGVAQSPRYKIIEKRQSVAFWCNPISGHATLYWYQQILGQGPKLLIQFQNNGVVDDSQLPKDRFSAERLKGVDSTLKIQPAKLEDSAVYLCASSPGVRNTGELFFGEGSRLTVL.

The chain uses TRBV14 and TRBJ2-1; TCRdb gives TRBD2 as the D gene, but with no DNA this cannot be confirmed. The CDR3 is 16 amino acids. Looked up from germline, CDR1 is SGHDN and CDR2 is FVKESK. CDR3 in amino acids: CASSLEGFSSYNEQFF.

The CDR3 loop is CAIREPGQYTDTQYF. The chain links TRBV6-1 to TRBJ2-3; TCRdb's assignment of TRBD1 cannot be checked, as there is no DNA. This CDR3 is 15 amino acids long. Germline V gives CDR1 MNHNS, CDR2 SASEGT.

The rearrangement joins TRBV7-2 to TRBJ2-7. This CDR3 is built from 14 residues. The germline CDR1 and CDR2 sequences are SGHTA and FQGNSA. CDR3 protein: CASSPTHSSYEQYF.

The chain recombines TRBV3-1 with TRBJ2-7; the D call from TCRdb, TRBD2, cannot be confirmed without DNA. CDR1 is LGHDT, CDR2 YNNKEL, per germline (reference sequence). This CDR3 is built from 16 residues. The CDR3 protein is CASSQGLYGRQTEQYF.

The chain combines TRBV5-1 with TRBJ2-5; TCRdb's D call of TRBD1 is untestable without DNA. CDR3 size: 15 residues. Germline loops: CDR1 SGHRS, CDR2 YFSETQ. This CDR3 is CASSSSRMGRETQYF.

V is TRBV30 and J is TRBJ2-7; with no DNA, the TCRdb D assignment of TRBD2 cannot be verified. The CDR3 is 13 amino acids. Germline CDR1 GTSNPN, CDR2 SVGIG (reference sequence). The CDR3 region is CAWSVRLVGEQYF. Full variable domain (remainder filled in from reference TRBV30 and TRBJ2-7): SQTIHQWPATLVQPVGSPLSLECTVEGTSNPNLYWYRQAAGRGLQLLFYSVGIGQISSEVPQNLSASRPQDRQFILSSKKLLLSDSGFYLCAWSVRLVGEQYFGPGTRLTVT.

CDR3 sequence: CATIGTAEAFF. This chain links TRBV24-1 with TRBJ1-1; TCRdb lists TRBD1, though no DNA is available to test this call. This CDR3 comprises 11 residues. Germline lookup yields CDR1 KGHDR and CDR2 SFDVKD.

The J gene is TRBJ2-7, the V gene TRBV7-8; TCRdb returns TRBD2, unconfirmable since there is no DNA. Germline V lookup: CDR1 SGHVS, CDR2 FQNEAQ. This CDR3 has 14 residues. CDR3 sequence: CASSLTGANYEQYF.

J is TRBJ2-1 and V is TRBV11-2; TCRdb calls TRBD1, which cannot be checked without DNA. This CDR3 is built from 13 residues. Germline CDR1 SGHAT, CDR2 FQNNGV. CDR3 loop: CASSFPPQTEQFF.

The CDR3 loop reads CASSLGPLYQETQYF. V and J are TRBV18 and TRBJ2-5; with no DNA, the TCRdb D assignment of TRBD2 cannot be verified. Germline values: CDR1 KGHSH, CDR2 LQKENI. The CDR3 is 15 residues long.

The chain couples TRBV12-3 or TRBV12-4 to TRBJ2-2; the D call of TRBD2 rests on TCRdb alone, since no DNA is present to check it. The CDR3 has 15 amino acids. This chain's CDR3 is CASRLRGPGTGELFF.

CDR3 loop: CSALDNNQPQHF. This chain uses TRBV20-1 with TRBJ1-5; TCRdb's D gene call, TRBD1, goes unchecked for lack of DNA. This CDR3 spans 12 amino acids. Germline V lookup: CDR1 DFQATT, CDR2 SNEGSKA (reference sequence).

The V call is TRBV7-9, the J call TRBJ2-2; as DNA is missing, the TRBD2 call by TCRdb cannot be tested. From germline, CDR1 is SEHNR and CDR2 FQNEAQ (reference sequence). The CDR3 contains 17 residues. CDR3 loop: CASSSSLAGASTGELFF.

The V gene is TRBV5-1, the J gene TRBJ2-3; absent DNA, TCRdb's TRBD2 call cannot be checked. The CDR3 sequence is 19 residues long. Germline loops: CDR1 SGHRS, CDR2 YFSETQ. The CDR3 is CASSRLGTSGGALTDTQYF.

V and J are TRBV14 and TRBJ2-3. Germline-derived CDR1 and CDR2 are SGHDN and FVKESK. The CDR3 length is 15 residues. The CDR3: CASSQEGRRVDTQYF.

The CDR3 sequence: CSVRRTGVSTDTQYF. The chain joins TRBV29-1 to TRBJ2-3; TCRdb's D gene call, TRBD1, goes unchecked for lack of DNA. In germline, CDR1 is SQVTM, CDR2 ANQGSEA. The CDR3 contains 15 residues.

V usage is TRBV7-2 and J usage is TRBJ1-2; TCRdb proposes TRBD1, but this gene call is untestable without DNA. This CDR3 contains 16 residues. Looked up from germline, CDR1 is SGHTA and CDR2 is FQGNSA. CDR3 loop: CASSSIRGQGSVGYTF.